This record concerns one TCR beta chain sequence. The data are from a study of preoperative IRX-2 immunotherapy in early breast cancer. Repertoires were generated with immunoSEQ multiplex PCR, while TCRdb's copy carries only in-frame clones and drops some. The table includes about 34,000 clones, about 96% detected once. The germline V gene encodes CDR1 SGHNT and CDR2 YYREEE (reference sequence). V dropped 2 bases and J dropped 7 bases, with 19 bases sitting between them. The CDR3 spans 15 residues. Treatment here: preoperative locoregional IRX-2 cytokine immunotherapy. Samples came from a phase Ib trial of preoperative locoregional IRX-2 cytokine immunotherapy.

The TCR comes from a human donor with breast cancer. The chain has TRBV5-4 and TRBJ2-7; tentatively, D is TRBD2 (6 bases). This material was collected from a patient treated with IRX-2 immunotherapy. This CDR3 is CASSLTSRIDEEQYF. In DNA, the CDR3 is TGTGCCAGCAGCTTAACTAGCAGGATCGACGAAGAGCAGTACTTC.